The 32 T cell receptor beta chains below all came from one sample that was sequenced in a study of radiation and T cells in renal cell carcinoma. Here immunoSEQ multiplex PCR was the method, and the copy in TCRdb shows in-frame clones only, minus some. The table includes 100,000 to 150,000 clones, around 80% detected once. The time point: baseline pretreatment blood. Described treatment: 15 Gy SBRT to primary tumor, nephrectomy 4 weeks later. The sample was blood, taken from a patient whose treatment included radiotherapy and nephrectomy. These receptors were obtained from a woman aged 55-75 years with renal cell carcinoma.

The rearrangement uses TRBV5-1 and TRBJ1-6; D may be TRBD1 (6 bases). Germline V gene lookup returns CDR1 SGHRS and CDR2 YFSETQ. The CDR3 is made up of 16 amino acids. Between the trimmed V and J ends, which lost 4 bases and 10 bases, there was a span of 21 bases. CDR3 amino acids: CASSSSPGARGSPLHF. CDR3 nucleotides: TGCGCCAGCAGCAGTTCGCCGGGAGCAAGGGGGTCACCCCTCCACTTT.

The chain uses TRBV7-9 and TRBJ1-1; possible D gene TRBD1, 5 bases. Germline V gene sequence: CDR1 SEHNR, CDR2 FQNEAQ (reference sequence). CDR3 length: 13 amino acids. The ends were cut back, 4 bases at V and 11 bases at J, with 17 bases in the middle. The CDR3 is CASSSRDVRVAFF. CDR3 in DNA: TGTGCCAGCAGCTCTCGGGACGTCCGCGTGGCTTTCTTT.

V gene TRBV10-3 combines with J gene TRBJ2-5; TRBD2 matches at 14 bases. Germline trimming cut 10 bases from V and 4 bases from J; bases unmatched to any gene: 8. Per germline, CDR1 ENHRY and CDR2 SYGVKD. CDR3 length: 15 residues. CDR3 protein: CASRYGLAGGETQYF. Written as DNA, the CDR3 is TGTGCCAGCCGATACGGACTAGCGGGAGGAGAGACCCAGTACTTC.

This clone was seen just once. This chain connects TRBV10-1 to TRBJ1-1; D call uncertain. Trimming shortened V by 1 base and J by 6 bases, and 9 bases separated the two germline ends. Germline values: CDR1 WNHNN, CDR2 SYGVQD (reference sequence). CDR3 size: 13 residues. This CDR3 reads CASSEFRAAEAFF. In DNA form, the CDR3 reads TGCGCCAGCAGTGAGTTCCGGGCAGCTGAAGCTTTCTTT.

The chain couples TRBV5-1 to TRBJ2-5; 9 bases agree with TRBD1. Germline CDR1 and CDR2: SGHRS and YFSETQ. V lost 4 bases to trimming and J lost 5 bases; unmatched junction nucleotides: 12. This CDR3 is 16 amino acids long. CDR3 amino acids: CASSRTGTGLVETQYF. The CDR3 DNA sequence: TGCGCCAGCAGCAGGACCGGGACAGGGTTGGTGGAGACCCAGTACTTC.

Only one count was recorded for this clone. The chain's CDR3 is CASSLTGTGGSGNTIYF. CDR3 in DNA: TGTGCCAGTAGTTTAACCGGGACAGGGGGCTCTGGAAACACCATATATTTT. The chain carries TRBV19 and TRBJ1-3; 11 bases align to TRBD1. With V trimmed by 5 bases and J by 0 bases, 6 bases remained unmatched. In germline, CDR1 is LNHDA, CDR2 SQIVND (reference sequence). This CDR3 is built from 17 residues.

J is TRBJ2-5 and V is TRBV7-9, with TRBD1 identical over 9 bases. The CDR3 length is 15 residues. V trimming: 4 bases; J trimming: 4 bases; junction bases outside the gene matches: 7. Per germline, CDR1 SEHNR and CDR2 FQNEAQ (reference sequence). The CDR3 loop is CASSSTGTGPETQYF. The DNA for the CDR3 is TGTGCCAGCAGCTCGACAGGGACAGGGCCAGAGACCCAGTACTTC.

The gene calls are TRBV7-9 and TRBJ2-3; possibly TRBD1 for D (6 bases). Per germline, CDR1 SEHNR and CDR2 FQNEAQ (reference sequence). This CDR3 spans 15 amino acids. V lost 5 bases and J lost 5, with 17 bases in between. CDR3 DNA sequence: TGTGCCAGCAGCAATACAGGGCTGGATGGAGATACGCAGTATTTT. It specifies CASSNTGLDGDTQYF.

The J gene is TRBJ1-1, the V gene TRBV28, with D perhaps matching TRBD1 (6 bases). This CDR3 region has 13 residues. CDR1 is MDHEN and CDR2 is SYDVKM in the germline V gene. V shed 5 bases and J shed 1 base, with 8 bases lying between them. CDR3 region: CASSEQGNTEAFF. DNA of the CDR3: TGTGCCAGCAGTGAACAGGGGAACACTGAAGCTTTCTTT.

The V gene is TRBV19, the J gene TRBJ1-5; maybe TRBD1 (5 bases). Trimming took off 5 bases at V and 4 bases at J, with 9 bases between the two ends. CDR3 length: 13 residues. Germline assignment: CDR1 LNHDA and CDR2 SQIVND (reference sequence). As DNA, the CDR3 is TGTGCCAGTAGTTTCGGGGGGAATCAGCCCCAGCATTTT. Protein product: CASSFGGNQPQHF.

This sequence joins TRBV9 and TRBJ2-1, with 7 bases that match TRBD1. This CDR3 comprises 16 residues. V lost 0 bases, J lost 6 bases, and 9 bases stayed unmatched. CDR1 and CDR2 (germline): SGDLS, YYNGEE. CDR3: CASSVGTGAIVNEQFF. CDR3 coding DNA: TGTGCCAGCAGCGTAGGAACAGGGGCGATCGTCAATGAGCAGTTCTTC.

This clone showed up just once. This rearrangement joins TRBV28 to TRBJ1-4; 7 nucleotides line up with TRBD1. Unmatched junction bases numbered 11, after V lost 8 bases and J lost 8 bases. The CDR3 contains 14 residues. Germline V gene sequence: CDR1 MDHEN, CDR2 SYDVKM. DNA for the CDR3: TGTGCCAGCGTAGACCAGGGGGTCGGGGAAAAACTGTTTTTT. Translated: CASVDQGVGEKLFF.

This clone was seen just once. This chain links TRBV5-1 with TRBJ1-4; D possibly corresponds to TRBD1 (5 bases). The CDR3 has 14 residues. V lost 4 bases, J lost 4 bases, and 11 bases lay in between. Germline CDR1 is SGHRS and CDR2 is YFSETQ. The CDR3 DNA sequence: TGCGCCAGCAGCCAGGGACTGCTTAATGAAAAACTGTTTTTT. It specifies CASSQGLLNEKLFF.

This chain connects TRBV10-1 to TRBJ1-1; D not certain. The CDR3 has 15 residues. V shed 2 bases and J shed 0 bases, with 10 bases lying between them. Looked up from germline, CDR1 is WNHNN and CDR2 is SYGVQD (reference sequence). DNA of the CDR3: TGCGCCAGCAGTGAGGGCACAGAGATGAACACTGAAGCTTTCTTT. This gives the protein CASSEGTEMNTEAFF.

This clone was detected once. The CDR3 protein is CASRGDSRETQYF. The DNA of the CDR3 is TGTGCCAGCAGAGGAGACAGTCGTGAGACCCAGTACTTC. J is TRBJ2-5 and V is TRBV2; maybe TRBD1 (5 bases). V was shortened by 6 bases and J by 5 bases, with 13 bases between the two germline ends. The CDR3 is 13 residues long. In germline, CDR1 is SNHLY, CDR2 FYNNEI.

The chain couples TRBV19 to TRBJ2-2; the D gene could be TRBD1 or TRBD2 (5 bases each). The CDR3 is made up of 11 amino acids. The germline V gene encodes CDR1 LNHDA and CDR2 SQIVND (reference sequence). Trimming shortened V by 5 bases and J by 10 bases, and 8 bases separated the two germline ends. The CDR3 sequence is CASSFGTELFF. CDR3 bases: TGTGCCAGTAGTTTCGGGACGGAGCTGTTTTTT.

The chain links TRBV9 to TRBJ2-6, with D hard to call. From germline, CDR1 is SGDLS and CDR2 YYNGEE. The CDR3 is 18 residues long. Trimming took off 0 bases at V and 2 bases at J, with 15 bases between the two ends. The CDR3 reads CASSVEGSKGPGANVLTF. The CDR3 DNA is TGTGCCAGCAGCGTAGAGGGTTCTAAAGGACCTGGGGCCAACGTCCTGACTTTC.

V is TRBV6-4 and J is TRBJ2-1; unclear D gene. Looked up from germline, CDR1 is MRHNA and CDR2 is SNTAGT. This CDR3 has 16 residues. V was shortened by 2 bases and J by 4 bases, with 15 bases between the two germline ends. CDR3 sequence (DNA): TGTGCCAGCAGTGACCCCCCTGAACCTTCTTACAATGAGCAGTTCTTC. It codes for CASSDPPEPSYNEQFF.

This clone has only one observation. The chain carries TRBV2 and TRBJ1-2; 8 bases map to TRBD1. This CDR3 has 13 residues. The germline V gene has CDR1 SNHLY and CDR2 FYNNEI. J was trimmed by 4 bases and V by 5 bases; bases with no gene match: 3. The DNA of the CDR3 is TGTGCCAGCAGTTCGGGACAGGTCTATGGCTACACCTTC. Translation: CASSSGQVYGYTF.

This chain connects TRBV18 to TRBJ2-7; no clear D gene. CDR3 size: 14 residues. With 0 bases removed from V and 2 bases from J, the gap between germline ends came to 8 bases. Germline V gives CDR1 KGHSH, CDR2 LQKENI. CDR3 in amino acids: CASSPPYSTYEQYF. CDR3 nucleotides: TGTGCCAGCTCACCACCGTACAGTACCTACGAGCAGTACTTC.

This clone has only a few counts. This chain uses TRBV6-1 with TRBJ1-1; D gene ambiguous. The CDR3 is 12 amino acids. Germline lookup yields CDR1 MNHNS and CDR2 SASEGT. The V end lost 5 bases, the J end lost 5 bases, and 9 bases lay between the germline ends. The CDR3 DNA sequence: TGTGCCAGCAGTCGGCAGTGGACTGAAGCTTTCTTT. Protein product: CASSRQWTEAFF.

This clone was seen more than once but under ten times. The chain joins TRBV6-6 to TRBJ1-5; no firm D call. V lost 3 bases, J lost 4 bases, and 7 bases lay in between. The CDR3 covers 13 residues. Looked up from germline, CDR1 is MNHNY and CDR2 is SVGAGI (reference sequence). Written as DNA, the CDR3 is TGTGCCAGCAGTTATCAGGAAAATCAGCCCCAGCATTTT. Residues: CASSYQENQPQHF.

This clone was detected only a few times. The V and J genes are TRBV2 and TRBJ1-1; D remains ambiguous. This CDR3 spans 11 amino acids. Germline V gene lookup returns CDR1 SNHLY and CDR2 FYNNEI. V shed 4 bases and J shed 4 bases, with 4 bases lying between them. The CDR3 nucleotides read TGTGCCAGCAGTGTTGGCACTGAAGCTTTCTTT. Amino acid sequence: CASSVGTEAFF.

The chain recombines TRBV29-1 with TRBJ2-3, with 10 positions matching TRBD2. Germline V CDR1 and CDR2: SQVTM, ANQGSEA. This CDR3 spans 12 amino acids. After removal of 5 bases from V and 8 bases from J, the junction contained 4 bases not matched to a gene. CDR3 bases: TGCAGCGTTACTAGCGGGGAAGGTACGCAGTATTTT. This translates into CSVTSGEGTQYF.

This chain uses TRBV10-3 with TRBJ2-1; TRBD2 agrees at 13 bases. The junction had 5 bases not matched to a gene; V was cut back by 4 bases and J by 2 bases. The CDR3 loop spans 17 amino acids. CDR1 and CDR2 (germline): ENHRY, SYGVKD. CDR3 bases: TGTGCCATCAGTGCAATAACTAGCGGGAGGGCCTACAATGAGCAGTTCTTC. Translation: CAISAITSGRAYNEQFF.

This clone was picked up a small number of times. The chain joins TRBV21-1 to TRBJ2-2; TRBD1 is the table's D call and was not checked against the DNA. TRBV21-1 is a pseudogene. The CDR3 loop spans 15 amino acids. The CDR3 protein is CARPGTEQNTGELFF. As DNA, the CDR3 is TGTGCCAGGCCCGGGACAGAACAGAACACCGGGGAGCTGTTTTTT.

The chain uses TRBV6-1 and TRBJ2-4, with D perhaps matching TRBD1 (5 bases). The V gene lost 3 bases and the J gene lost 0 bases, with 12 bases spanning the gap. Germline-derived CDR1 and CDR2 are MNHNS and SASEGT. This CDR3 is built from 16 residues. The CDR3: CASSENQGTAKNIQYF. The CDR3 nucleotides read TGTGCCAGCAGTGAGAACCAGGGAACAGCCAAAAACATTCAGTACTTC.

The chain uses TRBV5-4 and TRBJ1-2, with D possibly being TRBD1 (6 bases). The CDR3 has 14 amino acids. V lost 0 bases to trimming and J lost 8 bases, with 14 bases between them. CDR1 is SGHNT, CDR2 YYREEE, per germline (reference sequence). The CDR3 protein is CASSLAMAGDGYTF. The CDR3 region has the DNA TGTGCCAGCAGCTTGGCAATGGCAGGGGACGGCTACACCTTC.

The chain is built from TRBV10-3 and TRBJ2-5; the match to TRBD2 covers 8 bases. Looked up from germline, CDR1 is ENHRY and CDR2 is SYGVKD. This CDR3 region has 16 residues. V dropped 0 bases and J dropped 0; count of bases not matched to a gene: 3. CDR3 residues: CAISESSGVYQETQYF. In DNA form, the CDR3 reads TGTGCCATCAGTGAGTCTAGCGGGGTGTACCAAGAGACCCAGTACTTC.

This chain connects TRBV5-1 to TRBJ2-1; D possibly uses TRBD1 or TRBD2 (5 bases each). The CDR3 consists of 17 residues. V lost 1 base to trimming and J lost 8 bases, with 22 bases between them. The germline gives CDR1 SGHRS, CDR2 YFSETQ. Written as DNA, the CDR3 is TGCGCCAGCAGCTTGATGATCGGGGCCGACCTTGGCTATGAGCAGTTCTTC. This sequence encodes CASSLMIGADLGYEQFF.

This clone showed up just a few times. The chain uses TRBV29-1 and TRBJ1-1, with 7 bases lining up with TRBD1. Per the germline V gene, CDR1 is SQVTM and CDR2 is ANQGSEA. J was trimmed by 6 bases and V by 7 bases; bases with no gene match: 8. The length of the CDR3 is 12 residues. The CDR3 DNA follows: TGCAGCGCTCTCCCGCAGGGGGCTGAAGCTTTCTTT. This gives the protein CSALPQGAEAFF.

This rearrangement joins TRBV6-4 to TRBJ2-3; D is perhaps TRBD1 or TRBD2 (6 bases each). The germline V gene has CDR1 MRHNA and CDR2 SNTAGT. Deletions cut 2 bases from V and 4 bases from J, with 10 bases between. CDR3 length equals 14 residues. CDR3 amino acids: CASSDLGGADTQYF. The CDR3 nucleotides are TGTGCCAGCAGTGACCTCGGGGGCGCAGATACGCAGTATTTT.